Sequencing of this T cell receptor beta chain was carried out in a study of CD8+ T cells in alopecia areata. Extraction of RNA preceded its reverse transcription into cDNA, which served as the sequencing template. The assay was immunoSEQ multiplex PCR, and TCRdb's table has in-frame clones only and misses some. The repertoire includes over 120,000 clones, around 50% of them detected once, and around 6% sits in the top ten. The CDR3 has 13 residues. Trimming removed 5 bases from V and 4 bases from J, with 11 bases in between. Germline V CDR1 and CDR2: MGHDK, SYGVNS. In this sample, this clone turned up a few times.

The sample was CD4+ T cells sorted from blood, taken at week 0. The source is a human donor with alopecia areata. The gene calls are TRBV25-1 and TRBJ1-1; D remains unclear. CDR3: CASSLTGGTEAFF. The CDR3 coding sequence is TGTGCCAGCAGTCTCACCGGAGGCACTGAAGCTTTCTTT.